This T cell receptor (beta chain) came from a study of control samples from healthy donors and cancer patients. Per germline, CDR1 SGHTA and CDR2 FQGNSA. This CDR3 has 17 residues. Trimming stripped 10 bases from V and 2 bases from J, with 21 bases between. This table comes from immunoSEQ multiplex PCR, and its TCRdb copy is limited to in-frame clones, with some not included. The sample consists of 100,000 to 150,000 clones, roughly 90% of them appearing once. The rearrangement links TRBV7-2 to TRBJ2-6; no definite D call. The sequence was collected from a man between 18 and 35 years old in good health. Sequenced sample: blood. The CDR3: CATPTGSRVPGANVLTF. The CDR3 bases are TGTGCCACCCCGACCGGATCTCGAGTGCCTGGGGCCAACGTCCTGACTTTC. The entire variable domain, with the rest obtained from reference TRBV7-2 and TRBJ2-6, is as follows: GAGVSQSPSNKVTEKGKDVELRCDPISGHTALYWYRQSLGQGLEFLIYFQGNSAPDKSGLPSDRFSAERTGGSVSTLTIQRTQQEDSAVYLCATPTGSRVPGANVLTFGAGSRLTVL.